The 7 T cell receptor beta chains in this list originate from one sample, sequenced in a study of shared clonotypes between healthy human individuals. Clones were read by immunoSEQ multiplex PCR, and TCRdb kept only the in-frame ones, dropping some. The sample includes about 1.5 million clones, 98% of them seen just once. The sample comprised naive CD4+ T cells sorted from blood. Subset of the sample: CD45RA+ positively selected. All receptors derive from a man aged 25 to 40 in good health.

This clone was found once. CDR3 nucleotide sequence: TGTGCCAGCAGCCCCAGGACAGAAGTTAACTATGGCTACACCTTC. It specifies CASSPRTEVNYGYTF. This sequence joins TRBV7-8 and TRBJ1-2, with D possibly matching TRBD1 (6 bases). Germline CDR1 reads SGHVS; CDR2 reads FQNEAQ. V lost 5 bases and J 1 base, leaving 14 bases between the germline ends. This CDR3 is 15 amino acids long.

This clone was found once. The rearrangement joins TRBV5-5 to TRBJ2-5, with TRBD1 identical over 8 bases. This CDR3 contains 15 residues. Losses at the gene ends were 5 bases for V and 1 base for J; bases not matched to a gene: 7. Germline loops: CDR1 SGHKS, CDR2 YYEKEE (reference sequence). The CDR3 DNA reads TGTGCCAGCAGTTCTGGGACAGGCCTCCAAGAGACCCAGTACTTC. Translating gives CASSSGTGLQETQYF. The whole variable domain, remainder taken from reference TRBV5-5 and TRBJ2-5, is DAGVTQSPTHLIKTRGQQVTLRCSPISGHKSVSWYQQVLGQGPQFIFQYYEKEERGRGNFPDRFSARQFPNYSSELNVNALLLGDSALYLCASSSGTGLQETQYFGPGTRLLVL.

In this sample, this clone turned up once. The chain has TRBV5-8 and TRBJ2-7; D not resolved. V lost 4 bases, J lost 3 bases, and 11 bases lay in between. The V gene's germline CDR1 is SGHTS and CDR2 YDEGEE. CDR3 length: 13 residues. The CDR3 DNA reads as TGTGCCAGCAGCCACTCATGGCACTACGAGCAGTACTTC. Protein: CASSHSWHYEQYF. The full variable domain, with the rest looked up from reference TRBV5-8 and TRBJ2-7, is EAGVTQSPTHLIKTRGQQATLRCSPISGHTSVYWYQQALGLGLQFLLWYDEGEERNRGNFPPRFSGRQFPNYSSELNVNALELEDSALYLCASSHSWHYEQYFGPGTRLTVT.

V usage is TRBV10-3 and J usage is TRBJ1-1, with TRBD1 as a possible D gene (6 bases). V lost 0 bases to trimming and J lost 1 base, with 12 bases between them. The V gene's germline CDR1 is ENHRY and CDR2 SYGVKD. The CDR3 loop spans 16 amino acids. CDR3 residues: CAISESKGVWNTEAFF. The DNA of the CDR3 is TGTGCCATCAGTGAGTCGAAGGGGGTTTGGAACACTGAAGCTTTCTTT.

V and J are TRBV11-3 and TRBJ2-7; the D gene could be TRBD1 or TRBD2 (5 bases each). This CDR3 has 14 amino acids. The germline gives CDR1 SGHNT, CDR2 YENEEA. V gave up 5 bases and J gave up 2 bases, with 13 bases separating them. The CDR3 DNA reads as TGTGCCAGCAGCCTGGGACCAGGCGCCTACGAGCAGTACTTC. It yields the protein CASSLGPGAYEQYF.

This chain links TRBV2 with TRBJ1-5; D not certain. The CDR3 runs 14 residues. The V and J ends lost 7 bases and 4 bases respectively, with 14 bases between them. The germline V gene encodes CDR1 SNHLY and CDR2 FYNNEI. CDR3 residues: CASKTRAVNQPQHF. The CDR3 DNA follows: TGTGCCAGCAAAACTCGGGCAGTTAATCAGCCCCAGCATTTT.

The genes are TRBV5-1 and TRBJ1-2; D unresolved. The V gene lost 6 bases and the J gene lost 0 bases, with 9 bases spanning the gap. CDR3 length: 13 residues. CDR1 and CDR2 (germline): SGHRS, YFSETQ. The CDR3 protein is CASKVEPNYGYTF. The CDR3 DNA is TGCGCCAGCAAGGTAGAGCCTAACTATGGCTACACCTTC.